This TCR beta chain was documented in a study of shared clonotypes between healthy human individuals. The authors ran the assay at deep level. Libraries were prepared by immunoSEQ multiplex PCR; TCRdb keeps only in-frame clonotypes and omits some of them. Of approximately 350,000 clones in the sample, 74% are singletons; the top ten hold 10%. Study-wide results and caveats: Rarefaction exposed incomplete sorted-subset sequencing despite large depth.

The CDR3 has 15 residues. V was trimmed by 4 bases and J by 10 bases, leaving 19 bases between them. Per the germline V gene, CDR1 is MDHEN and CDR2 is SYDVKM. On this clone itself: Its target is unknown.

Donation came from healthy HIV-negative adults that had no recent acute infections or vaccinations. Every contributor of samples was a Caucasian grown-up residing in Nashville, Tennessee. The receptor's source is a man aged 25 to 40 in good health. Input material: memory CD4+ T cells sorted from blood. Subset described: CD45RA-negative fraction. The chain couples TRBV28 to TRBJ1-4; D call uncertain. The CDR3 reads CASSSSTEGAGKLFF. CDR3 DNA sequence: TGTGCCAGCAGTTCCTCGACCGAGGGTGCTGGAAAACTGTTTTTT.